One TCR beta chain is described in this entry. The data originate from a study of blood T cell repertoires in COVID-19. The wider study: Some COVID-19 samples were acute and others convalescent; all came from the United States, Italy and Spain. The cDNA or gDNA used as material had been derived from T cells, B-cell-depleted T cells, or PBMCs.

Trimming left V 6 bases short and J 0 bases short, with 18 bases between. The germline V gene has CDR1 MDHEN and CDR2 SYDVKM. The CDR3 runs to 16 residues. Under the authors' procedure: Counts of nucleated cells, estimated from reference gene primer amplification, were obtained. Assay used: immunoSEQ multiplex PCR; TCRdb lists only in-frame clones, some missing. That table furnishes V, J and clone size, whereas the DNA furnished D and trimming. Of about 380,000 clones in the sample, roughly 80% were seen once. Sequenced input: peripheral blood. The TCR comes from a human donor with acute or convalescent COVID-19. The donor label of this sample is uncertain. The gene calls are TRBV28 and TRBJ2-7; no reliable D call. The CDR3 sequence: CASRRGTDDSSYEQYF. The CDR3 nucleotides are TGTGCCAGCAGACGCGGCACTGATGATAGCTCCTACGAGCAGTACTTC.